One sample yielded the 32 T cell receptor beta chains listed below, sequenced in a study of follicular helper T cells after annual influenza vaccination. Noted time point: 2015-2016 season, pre-vaccination. TCRdb keeps only in-frame clones here, not all; method: immunoSEQ multiplex PCR. This sample has under 6,500 clones, with over 75% found just once. Sample: CXCR5+ CD38- circulating T follicular helper cells from blood, taken on the day of influenza vaccination. Subset described: circulating Tfh, non-naive CD4+CXCR5+PD-1+ (ICOS+CD38+ or ICOS-CD38-). The receptor source for this set is an adult who received the influenza vaccine.

The genes are TRBV28 and TRBJ2-4, with 11 bases identical to TRBD2. The length of the CDR3 is 16 residues. Unmatched junction bases numbered 4, after V lost 5 bases and J lost 1 base. Germline lookup yields CDR1 MDHEN and CDR2 SYDVKM. The CDR3 protein is CASSIIAGGAKNIQYF. CDR3 nucleotide sequence: TGTGCCAGCAGTATTATAGCGGGAGGGGCCAAAAACATTCAGTACTTC. Full variable domain (outside the CDR3, taken from reference TRBV28 and TRBJ2-4): DVKVTQSSRYLVKRTGEKVFLECVQDMDHENMFWYRQDPGLGLRLIYFSYDVKMKEKGDIPEGYSVSREKKERFSLILESASTNQTSMYLCASSIIAGGAKNIQYFGAGTRLSVL.

This sequence joins TRBV25-1 and TRBJ2-1; unclear D gene. V was clipped by 5 bases and J by 8 bases, with 16 bases between them. This CDR3 has 14 residues. Germline-derived CDR1 and CDR2 are MGHDK and SYGVNS. The CDR3 region is CASSYSAGHHEQFF. The CDR3 nucleotides are TGTGCCAGCAGTTATTCAGCAGGTCACCATGAGCAGTTCTTC.

The chain couples TRBV9 to TRBJ1-2; D is unresolved. The germline gives CDR1 SGDLS, CDR2 YYNGEE. V lost 2 bases, J lost 3 bases, and 8 bases lay in between. The CDR3 length is 13 residues. In DNA, the CDR3 is TGTGCCAGCAGCGTGGACGGAGACTATGGCTACACCTTC. This encodes CASSVDGDYGYTF.

The chain carries TRBV27 and TRBJ2-3; D is perhaps TRBD1 (6 bases). Germline assignment: CDR1 MNHEY and CDR2 SMNVEV (reference sequence). V lost 6 bases and J lost 2, with 18 bases in between. This CDR3 has 16 amino acids. The CDR3 reads CASRRLDSLPTDTQYF. CDR3 nucleotide sequence: TGTGCCAGCAGACGCTTGGACAGCCTCCCCACAGATACGCAGTATTTT.

The chain combines TRBV18 with TRBJ2-1; D is tentatively TRBD1 or TRBD2 (5 bases each). The CDR3 sequence is 14 residues long. Trimming removed 2 bases from V and 10 bases from J, with 15 bases in between. Germline CDR1 is KGHSH and CDR2 is LQKENI. The CDR3 sequence is CASSPNRGRMEQFF. The CDR3, as DNA: TGTGCCAGCTCACCAAACCGGGGCCGGATGGAGCAGTTCTTC.

This chain connects TRBV5-1 to TRBJ1-1, with D possibly TRBD1 on 5 matching bases. The germline CDR1 and CDR2 sequences are SGHRS and YFSETQ. V was trimmed by 4 bases and J by 1 base, leaving 8 bases between them. There are 13 residues in the CDR3. DNA of the CDR3: TGCGCCAGCAGCACGACAGCGAACACTGAAGCTTTCTTT. It is translated as CASSTTANTEAFF. The full variable domain, its missing parts supplied by reference TRBV5-1 and TRBJ1-1, is KAGVTQTPRYLIKTRGQQVTLSCSPISGHRSVSWYQQTPGQGLQFLFEYFSETQRNKGNFPGRFSGRQFSNSRSEMNVSTLELGDSALYLCASSTTANTEAFFGQGTRLTVV.

The chain combines TRBV4-1 with TRBJ2-3; D unclear. This CDR3 is built from 15 residues. The V gene's germline CDR1 is MGHRA and CDR2 YSYEKL. Trimming cost V 1 base and J 3 bases, with 11 bases left between them. The DNA of the CDR3 is TGCGCCAGCAGCCAAGTCCGGATAGCTACAGATACGCAGTATTTT. It is translated as CASSQVRIATDTQYF.

The genes are TRBV28 and TRBJ1-1, with D unresolved. The V gene lost 1 base and the J gene lost 4 bases, with 10 bases spanning the gap. CDR1 and CDR2 from the germline V gene are MDHEN and SYDVKM. The CDR3 consists of 14 residues. In DNA form, the CDR3 reads TGTGCCAGCAGTTTATCCTGGTTGGGCACTGAAGCTTTCTTT. Its translation: CASSLSWLGTEAFF.

The chain recombines TRBV20-1 with TRBJ2-1, with D possibly matching TRBD2 (5 bases). CDR1 is DFQATT, CDR2 SNEGSKA, per germline (reference sequence). V was clipped by 3 bases and J by 7 bases, with 7 bases between them. This CDR3 is 11 amino acids long. DNA of the CDR3: TGCAGTGCTAGGGAGGTGAATGAGCAGTTCTTC. It codes for CSAREVNEQFF.

The chain combines TRBV7-8 with TRBJ2-1; 11 bases fit TRBD2. The V gene's germline CDR1 is SGHVS and CDR2 FQNEAQ. The CDR3 extends over 14 amino acids. V gave up 6 bases and J gave up 15 bases; unmatched junction bases: 13. In nucleotides, the CDR3 is TGTGCCAGCAGGAAAACTAGCGGGAGTCCCTGGGGGTTCTTC. Translation gives CASRKTSGSPWGFF.

This clone was seen just once. The chain combines TRBV19 with TRBJ2-7, with 9 bases matching TRBD1. Germline V gene sequence: CDR1 LNHDA, CDR2 SQIVND (reference sequence). V trimming: 3 bases; J trimming: 6 bases; junction bases outside the gene matches: 9. This CDR3 has 15 residues. CDR3 coding DNA: TGTGCCAGTAGTATTCCGGGACAGGGTTCTCTCGAGCAGTACTTC. This codes for CASSIPGQGSLEQYF.

The genes are TRBV6-1 and TRBJ2-2; the D gene is possibly TRBD1 (6 bases). The germline CDR1 and CDR2 sequences are MNHNS and SASEGT. Trimming took off 1 base at V and 8 bases at J, with 11 bases between the two ends. The CDR3 has 14 residues. DNA of the CDR3: TGTGCCAGCAGTGAAGGTTTCAGGGGAGGGGAGCTGTTTTTT. Amino acid sequence: CASSEGFRGGELFF.

This chain connects TRBV28 to TRBJ2-7; D possibly corresponds to TRBD2 (6 bases). Germline assignment: CDR1 MDHEN and CDR2 SYDVKM. This CDR3 comprises 15 residues. V was clipped by 5 bases and J by 4 bases, with 18 bases between them. The chain's CDR3 is CASSPPERASYEQYF. The CDR3 DNA reads TGTGCCAGCAGTCCCCCTGAGCGGGCCTCATACGAGCAGTACTTC.

The CDR3 reads CASSLEGGGQETQYF. As DNA, the CDR3 is TGTGCCAGCAGCTTAGAAGGGGGCGGCCAAGAGACCCAGTACTTC. This chain links TRBV5-4 with TRBJ2-5, with 7 nucleotides matching TRBD1. V dropped 2 bases and J dropped 1; count of bases not matched to a gene: 5. Germline V CDR1 and CDR2: SGHNT, YYREEE (reference sequence). The CDR3 covers 15 residues. The full variable domain, rest sourced from reference TRBV5-4 and TRBJ2-5, is ETGVTQSPTHLIKTRGQQVTLRCSSQSGHNTVSWYQQALGQGPQFIFQYYREEENGRGNFPPRFSGLQFPNYSSELNVNALELDDSALYLCASSLEGGGQETQYFGPGTRLLVL.

The chain recombines TRBV6-1 with TRBJ2-7, with D hard to call. The CDR3 spans 11 residues. Germline assignment: CDR1 MNHNS and CDR2 SASEGT. Trimming took off 4 bases at V and 2 bases at J, with 3 bases between the two ends. The CDR3 here is CASSGAYEQYF. The DNA of the CDR3 is TGTGCCAGCAGTGGGGCCTACGAGCAGTACTTC.

This clone is a singleton in its sample. The rearrangement uses TRBV6-1 and TRBJ2-7; TRBD1 aligns across 7 bases. There are 14 residues in the CDR3. V trimming: 7 bases; J trimming: 2 bases; junction bases outside the gene matches: 8. The germline gives CDR1 MNHNS, CDR2 SASEGT. The CDR3 DNA reads as TGTGCCAGCACCTTTCCAGACAGGGCCTACGAGCAGTACTTC. Translated, it gives CASTFPDRAYEQYF.

This clone was seen only a few times. The rearrangement joins TRBV6-1 to TRBJ2-7, with 11 bases that match TRBD1. The germline V gene has CDR1 MNHNS and CDR2 SASEGT. The ends lost 7 bases at V and 4 bases at J; junction bases unmatched: 9. The CDR3 sequence is 15 residues long. The CDR3 reads CASKVPGQGGYEQYF. The CDR3 nucleotides read TGTGCCAGCAAAGTTCCGGGACAGGGGGGTTACGAGCAGTACTTC.

The V and J genes are TRBV28 and TRBJ2-4; 12 nucleotides match TRBD2. The germline V gene has CDR1 MDHEN and CDR2 SYDVKM. The CDR3 contains 15 residues. Germline trimming cut 6 bases from V and 8 bases from J; bases unmatched to any gene: 8. This CDR3 is CASRPTSGSRDIQYF. CDR3 nucleotides: TGTGCCAGCAGACCGACTAGCGGGAGCAGGGACATTCAGTACTTC.

The rearrangement links TRBV28 to TRBJ2-3, with D perhaps TRBD1 or TRBD2 (6 bases each). The CDR3 spans 16 residues. V was cut by 1 base and J by 1 base, with 12 bases left in between. CDR1 and CDR2 from the germline V gene are MDHEN and SYDVKM. CDR3 protein: CASSLFRGEGTDTQYF. The CDR3 DNA reads TGTGCCAGCAGTTTATTTAGGGGGGAGGGCACAGATACGCAGTATTTT.

This chain uses TRBV6-1 with TRBJ2-7, with D perhaps matching TRBD1 (6 bases). The germline V gene encodes CDR1 MNHNS and CDR2 SASEGT. V was clipped by 4 bases and J by 2 bases, with 15 bases between them. This CDR3 has 15 amino acids. DNA for the CDR3: TGTGCCAGCAGTGTCGAGGCAGGGGACCCCTACGAGCAGTACTTC. Amino acid sequence: CASSVEAGDPYEQYF.

This chain links TRBV5-4 with TRBJ2-1; D is ambiguous. The germline V and J ends were trimmed by 4 bases and 1 base, with 12 bases remaining between them. Germline V gives CDR1 SGHNT, CDR2 YYREEE (reference sequence). This CDR3 has 15 residues. The DNA for the CDR3 is TGTGCCAGCAGCCAAGGGTTGAGGTCCTACAATGAGCAGTTCTTC. Encoded protein: CASSQGLRSYNEQFF. Complete variable domain (other parts from reference TRBV5-4 and TRBJ2-1): ETGVTQSPTHLIKTRGQQVTLRCSSQSGHNTVSWYQQALGQGPQFIFQYYREEENGRGNFPPRFSGLQFPNYSSELNVNALELDDSALYLCASSQGLRSYNEQFFGPGTRLTVL.

J is TRBJ2-1 and V is TRBV6-4; TRBD2 might be the D (6 bases). Trimming removed 10 bases at V and 10 bases at J, with 14 bases between. The CDR3 length is 11 residues. Germline V gene lookup returns CDR1 MRHNA and CDR2 SNTAGT. CDR3 in amino acids: CATQQAGEQFF. CDR3 DNA sequence: TGTGCCACCCAGCAGGCGGGGGAGCAGTTCTTC.

The chain is built from TRBV10-3 and TRBJ1-2, with D uncertain. The CDR3 length is 15 residues. From germline, CDR1 is ENHRY and CDR2 SYGVKD. The V gene lost 3 bases and the J gene lost 2 bases, with 13 bases spanning the gap. As DNA, the CDR3 is TGTGCCATCAGTGAAGAGTTAGAGGGCAACTATGGCTACACCTTC. Amino acids: CAISEELEGNYGYTF.

The chain links TRBV28 to TRBJ1-1; 7 nucleotides line up with TRBD1. CDR1 is MDHEN and CDR2 is SYDVKM in the germline V gene. This CDR3 has 15 residues. Germline trimming cut 5 bases from V and 4 bases from J; bases unmatched to any gene: 10. The CDR3 coding sequence is TGTGCCAGCAGTCCCCGCGACAGGGAATCCACTGAAGCTTTCTTT. This codes for CASSPRDRESTEAFF.

This clone turned up a few times. The V and J genes are TRBV28 and TRBJ1-2; 8 bases align to TRBD1. Trimming at V came to 4 bases and at J to 4 bases, leaving 11 bases not matched to a gene. The CDR3 runs 16 residues. Germline V gives CDR1 MDHEN, CDR2 SYDVKM. The CDR3 protein is CASSYSSGTGVYGYTF. In DNA, the CDR3 is TGTGCCAGCAGTTACTCCTCCGGGACAGGAGTCTATGGCTACACCTTC.

This clone was detected once. The chain employs TRBV15 and TRBJ2-2; 7 bases are shared with TRBD2. The ends lost 7 bases at V and 0 bases at J; junction bases unmatched: 8. The V gene's germline CDR1 is LNHNV and CDR2 YYDKDF (reference sequence). The CDR3 is 16 amino acids. The CDR3 reads CATKDVGGANTGELFF. Here the CDR3 DNA reads TGTGCCACCAAGGACGTGGGAGGGGCGAACACCGGGGAGCTGTTTTTT.

In the case of this clone: Given the absence of the conserved phenylalanine or tryptophan at the CDR3 end, a read error is likely. Because the CDR3's place on the DNA is in doubt, the DNA is left out and the CDR3 is given as listed by TCRdb. This rearrangement joins TRBV28 to TRBJ2-7; the table gives TRBD1 as D, unverified against the DNA. The CDR3 spans 9 residues, counting both ends. Germline CDR1 MDHEN, CDR2 SYDVKM. The CDR3 loop reads CASSFEDRK.

This clone has only a few counts. The chain joins TRBV7-3 to TRBJ2-7; TRBD1 aligns across 8 bases. Trimming took 7 bases from V and 5 from J; bases not matched to a gene: 4. CDR3 length: 12 amino acids. Germline V gene sequence: CDR1 SGHTA, CDR2 FQGTGA. Here the CDR3 DNA reads TGTGCCAGCACCCTGACAGGGGACGAGCAGTACTTC. Its protein is CASTLTGDEQYF.

The genes are TRBV7-8 and TRBJ2-2, with 12 bases lining up with TRBD1. Germline lookup yields CDR1 SGHVS and CDR2 FQNEAQ. CDR3 length equals 16 residues. J gave up 7 bases and V 0 bases, and 3 bases lay outside the gene matches. The CDR3 DNA is TGTGCCAGCAGCTTAGCGGGACAGGGGGCGCGCGGGGAGCTGTTTTTT. Protein sequence: CASSLAGQGARGELFF.

The chain uses TRBV19 and TRBJ1-1; D unclear. V lost 6 bases, J lost 5 bases, and 10 bases lay in between. CDR1 and CDR2 (germline): LNHDA, SQIVND (reference sequence). The CDR3 consists of 12 residues. In DNA, the CDR3 is TGTGCCAGTAGCCTCCTGGGAACTGAAGCTTTCTTT. Its protein product is CASSLLGTEAFF.

V gene TRBV5-6 combines with J gene TRBJ1-2; weak D call: TRBD1 (6 bases). CDR1 is SGHDT and CDR2 is YYEEEE in the germline V gene. The CDR3 covers 15 residues. V was pared by 5 bases and J by 4 bases, with 18 bases between. This chain's CDR3 is CASSRAGGRGYGYTF. The CDR3 nucleotides read TGTGCCAGCAGTCGCGCGGGGGGGCGAGGCTATGGCTACACCTTC.

This chain uses TRBV5-5 with TRBJ1-5; weak D call: TRBD1 (6 bases). Between the trimmed V and J ends, which lost 3 bases and 2 bases, there was a span of 18 bases. CDR3 length equals 17 residues. The V gene's germline CDR1 is SGHKS and CDR2 YYEKEE (reference sequence). The CDR3 region has the DNA TGTGCCAGCAGCTGGTCAGGGGTCCGTAGGGGCAATCAGCCCCAGCATTTT. This encodes CASSWSGVRRGNQPQHF.